This T cell receptor (beta chain) was captured by sequencing in a study of shared clonotypes between healthy human individuals. Study-wide findings and caveats: Clonotype sharing among donors was expected to depend on sequencing depth.

Naive CD8 cells lacked CD45RO and underwent positive selection for CCR7, leaving out terminally differentiated effector memory CD45RA+ cells. Healthy and HIV-negative, the adult donors had no recent acute infections or vaccinations. Over several immunoSEQ plates, each subset's genomic DNA was distributed in even portions. As processed by the authors: Filtering differed, since immunoSEQ gave only junction sequences and no quality scores. The data were produced by immunoSEQ multiplex PCR, yet TCRdb's version contains in-frame clones alone and is incomplete. From that table come the V and J calls and clone size; the DNA was used to work out D and trimming. The top ten clones hold over 1.5% of a sample with about 2.2 million clones, roughly 91% of them seen once. V shed 4 bases, J shed 4 bases, and the junction held 7 bases outside the gene matches. There are 16 residues in the CDR3. The V gene's germline CDR1 is SGHAT and CDR2 FQNNGV.

Comment on this clone: Antigen specificity is unknown.

This sequence was found in a young man in good health. Some clones in this sample may be carry-over from other donors' samples. The genes are TRBV11-2 and TRBJ2-3; 11 nucleotides align to TRBD1. Sequencing was done on a sample of naive CD8+ T cells from PBMCs. The CDR3 is CASSSLDRGRSDTQYF. CDR3 DNA sequence: TGTGCCAGCAGCTCCCTGGACAGGGGGCGCTCAGATACGCAGTATTTT.